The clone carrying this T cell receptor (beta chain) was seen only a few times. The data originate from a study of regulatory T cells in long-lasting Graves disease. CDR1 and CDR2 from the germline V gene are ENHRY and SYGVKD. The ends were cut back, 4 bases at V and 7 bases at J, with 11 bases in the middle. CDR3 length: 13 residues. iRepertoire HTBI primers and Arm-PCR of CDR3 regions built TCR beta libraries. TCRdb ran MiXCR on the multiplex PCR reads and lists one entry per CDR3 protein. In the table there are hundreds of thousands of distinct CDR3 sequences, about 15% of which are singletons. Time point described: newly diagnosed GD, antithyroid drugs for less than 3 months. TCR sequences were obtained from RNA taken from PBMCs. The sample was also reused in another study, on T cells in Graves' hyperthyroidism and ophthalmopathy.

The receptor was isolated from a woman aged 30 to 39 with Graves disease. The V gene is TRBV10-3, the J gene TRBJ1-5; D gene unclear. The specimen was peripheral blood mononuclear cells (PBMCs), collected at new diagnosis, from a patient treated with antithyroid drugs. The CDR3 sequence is CAISAGMQQPQHF. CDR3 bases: TGTGCCATCAGTGCGGGTATGCAACAGCCCCAGCATTTT.